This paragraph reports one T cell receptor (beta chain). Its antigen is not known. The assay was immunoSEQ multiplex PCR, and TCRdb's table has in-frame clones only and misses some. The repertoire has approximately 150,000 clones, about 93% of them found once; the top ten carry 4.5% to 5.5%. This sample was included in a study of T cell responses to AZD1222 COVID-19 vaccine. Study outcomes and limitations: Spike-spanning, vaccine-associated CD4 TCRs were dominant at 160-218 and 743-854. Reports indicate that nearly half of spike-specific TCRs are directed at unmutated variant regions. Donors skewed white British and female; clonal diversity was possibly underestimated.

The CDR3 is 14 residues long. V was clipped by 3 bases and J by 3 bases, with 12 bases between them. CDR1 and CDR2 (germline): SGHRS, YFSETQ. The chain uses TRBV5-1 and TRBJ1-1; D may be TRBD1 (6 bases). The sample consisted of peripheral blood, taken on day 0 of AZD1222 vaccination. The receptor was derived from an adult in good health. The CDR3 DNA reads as TGCGCCAGCAGCTCTCTAAGGGGGGACACTGAAGCTTTCTTT. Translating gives CASSSLRGDTEAFF.